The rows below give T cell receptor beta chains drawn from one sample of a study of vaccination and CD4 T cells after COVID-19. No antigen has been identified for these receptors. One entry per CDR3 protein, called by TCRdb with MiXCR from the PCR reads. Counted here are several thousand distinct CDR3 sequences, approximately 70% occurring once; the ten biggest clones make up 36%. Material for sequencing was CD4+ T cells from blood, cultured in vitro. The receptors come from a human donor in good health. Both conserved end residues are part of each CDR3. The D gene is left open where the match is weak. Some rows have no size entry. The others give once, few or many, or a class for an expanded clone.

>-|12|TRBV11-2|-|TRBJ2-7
CASSGVQYEQYF
TGTGCCAGCAGTGGGGTACAGTACGAGCAGTACTTC
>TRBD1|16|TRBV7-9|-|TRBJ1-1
CASSPQRDRPNTEAFF
TGTGCCAGCAGCCCACAGCGGGACAGACCGAACACTGAAGCTTTCTTT
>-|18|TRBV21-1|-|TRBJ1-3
CASSRMGKDRISGNTIYF
TGTGCCAGCAGCAGAATGGGAAAAGACAGGATCTCTGGAAACACCATATATTTT
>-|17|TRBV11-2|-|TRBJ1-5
CASSLDGRTVINQPQHF
TGTGCCAGCAGCTTAGATGGCCGGACTGTAATCAATCAGCCCCAGCATTTT
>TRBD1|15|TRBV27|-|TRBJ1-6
CASSLTGTGVAPLHF
TGTGCCAGCAGTCTTACCGGGACAGGGGTTGCACCCCTCCACTTT
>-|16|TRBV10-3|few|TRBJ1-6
CAISEVKGGNNSPLHF
TGTGCCATCAGTGAAGTAAAGGGGGGGAATAATTCACCCCTCCACTTT
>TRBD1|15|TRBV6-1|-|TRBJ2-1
CASSEGTGGYNEQFF
TGTGCCAGCAGTGAAGGGACAGGGGGGTACAATGAGCAGTTCTTC
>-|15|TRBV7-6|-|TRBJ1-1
CASSPSGKWYTEAFF
TGTGCCAGCAGCCCCTCAGGAAAGTGGTACACTGAAGCTTTCTTT
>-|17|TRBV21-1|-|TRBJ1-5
CASSKGLGQLSNQPQHF
TGTGCCAGCAGCAAGGGTCTAGGGCAGCTTAGCAATCAGCCCCAGCATTTT
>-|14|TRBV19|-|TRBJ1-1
CASSIMGMVTEAFF
TGTGCCAGTAGTATAATGGGGATGGTTACTGAAGCTTTCTTT
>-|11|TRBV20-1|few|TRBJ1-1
CSGLRDTEAFF
TGCAGTGGTCTAAGGGACACTGAAGCTTTCTTT
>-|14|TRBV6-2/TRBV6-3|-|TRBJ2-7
CASSYQWGTYEQYF
TGTGCCAGCAGTTACCAGTGGGGAACCTACGAGCAGTACTTC
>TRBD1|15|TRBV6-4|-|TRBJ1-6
CANSEGAGNNSPLHF
TGTGCCAACAGTGAGGGGGCAGGAAATAATTCACCCCTCCACTTT
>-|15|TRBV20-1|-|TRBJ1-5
CSARVGGVSNQPQHF
TGCAGTGCTAGAGTGGGCGGCGTTAGCAATCAGCCCCAGCATTTT
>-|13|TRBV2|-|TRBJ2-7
CASSGARIYEQYF
TGTGCCAGCAGTGGTGCGCGGATCTACGAGCAGTACTTC
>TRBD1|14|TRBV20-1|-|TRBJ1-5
CSARTGRGNQPQHF
TGCAGTGCTAGGACAGGGAGGGGCAATCAGCCCCAGCATTTT
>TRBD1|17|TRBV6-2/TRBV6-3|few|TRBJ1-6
CASSSSNQGARRSPLHF
TGTGCCAGCAGTTCGTCCAACCAGGGGGCAAGAAGGTCACCCCTCCACTTT
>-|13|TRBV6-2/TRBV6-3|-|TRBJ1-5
CASITGWGQPQHF
TGTGCCAGCATCACAGGGTGGGGGCAGCCCCAGCATTTT
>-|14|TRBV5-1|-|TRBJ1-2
CASSSGTRNYGYTF
TGCGCCAGCAGCTCCGGGACTCGAAACTATGGCTACACCTTC
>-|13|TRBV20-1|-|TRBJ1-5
CSAPGTFGQPQHF
TGCAGTGCCCCCGGGACTTTCGGTCAGCCCCAGCATTTT
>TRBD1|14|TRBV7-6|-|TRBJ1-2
CASSPGTGVFGYTF
TGTGCCAGCAGCCCGGGGACAGGAGTGTTTGGCTACACCTTC
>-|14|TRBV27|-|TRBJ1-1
CASSAMGGRTEAFF
TGTGCCAGCAGTGCAATGGGAGGCCGCACTGAAGCTTTCTTT
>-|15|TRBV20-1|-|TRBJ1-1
CSARDRGIRLTEAFF
TGCAGTGCTAGAGATCGGGGGATTCGTTTAACTGAAGCTTTCTTT
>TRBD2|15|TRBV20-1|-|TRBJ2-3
CSATEREGSTDTQYF
TGCAGTGCTACCGAGCGGGAGGGAAGCACAGATACGCAGTATTTT
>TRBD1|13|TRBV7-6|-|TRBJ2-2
CASILQGTGELFF
TGTGCCAGCATCCTACAGGGGACCGGGGAGCTGTTTTTT
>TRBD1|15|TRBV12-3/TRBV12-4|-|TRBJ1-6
CASSLGGTGNSPLHF
TGTGCCAGCAGTTTAGGGGGGACAGGGAATTCACCCCTCCACTTT